This record looks at one T cell receptor beta chain sequence and its context. Its antigen is currently unknown. The sample originates from a study of a mutant IDH1 vaccine in newly diagnosed glioma. Overall study findings and caveats: The authors found pseudoprogression apparently unrelated to changes in top peripheral T cell clonotypes.

Time point specified: baseline, week 1 (first vaccination visit). Treatment denoted: pre-vaccination baseline after standard-of-care therapy. The astrocytomas were IDH1-mutant, ATRX-negative, and WHO grade 3 or 4. Using immunoSEQ multiplex PCR, the repertoire was profiled, and TCRdb retains in-frame clones only, with some absent. The sample holds nearly 50,000 clones, roughly 89% seen once. This CDR3 has 12 amino acids. The germline gives CDR1 SNHLY, CDR2 FYNNEI. J gave up 3 bases and V 8 bases, and 3 bases lay outside the gene matches. The clonotype was recovered from a man aged 40-49 years with glioma. The material was PBMCs, obtained from a glioma patient treated with radiotherapy, temozolomide or both. The chain joins TRBV2 to TRBJ2-7; 8 nucleotides agree with TRBD1. In DNA form, the CDR3 reads TGTGCCAGCGGAGACAGGGGCTACGAGCAGTACTTC. This translates into CASGDRGYEQYF.